This TCR beta chain was recorded in a study of regulatory T cells in long-lasting Graves disease. For TCR beta, libraries came from iRepertoire HTBI primers and Arm-PCR of CDR3 regions. One entry per CDR3 protein, called by TCRdb with MiXCR from the multiplex PCR reads. There are hundreds of thousands of distinct CDR3 sequences in the sample; about 15% occur only once, and more than 20% lies in the top ten. This clonotype showed up many times. Time point described: newly diagnosed GD, antithyroid drugs for less than 3 months. After RNA was extracted from PBMCs, the TCR library was made from it. J lost 2 bases, V lost 2 bases, and 4 bases had no gene match. This CDR3 is built from 16 residues. Germline assignment: CDR1 KGHDR and CDR2 SFDVKD. These same data were also listed under a study on T cells in Graves' hyperthyroidism and ophthalmopathy.

Sequencing was performed on peripheral blood mononuclear cells (PBMCs), taken at new diagnosis, from a patient treated with antithyroid drugs. The chain couples TRBV24-1 to TRBJ1-5; 8 nucleotides match TRBD1. The clonotype comes from a middle-aged woman with Graves disease. The CDR3 coding sequence is TGTGCCACCAGTGATTCGCCGGGACAGGGCAATCAGCCCCAGCATTTT. Residues: CATSDSPGQGNQPQHF.